The sequence of this T cell receptor (beta chain) was determined in a study of post-analysis software for immune sequencing data. General study results and limits: When patients were compared with controls, about 5 TRBV segments were more frequent, TRBV5-6, TRBV5-1 and TRBV20-1 among them.

This CDR3 is built from 14 residues. V was cut by 9 bases and J by 0 bases, with 14 bases left in between. Germline values: CDR1 MNHNS, CDR2 SASEGT. Worth noting for this clonotype: The antigen is undetermined.

Researchers reported that TCR beta cDNA libraries carried unique molecular identifiers. TCRdb reprocessed the PCR reads via MiXCR and lists one record per CDR3 protein. The table shows 450,000 to 700,000 distinct CDR3 sequences, with around 47% occurring only once. The chain employs TRBV6-1 and TRBJ2-5, with D tentatively TRBD2 (6 bases). The receptor's source is a girl aged 10-17 years with multiple sclerosis. The sequencing input was blood. CDR3 sequence reads: CASLGTAYQETQYF. In nucleotides, the CDR3 is TGTGCCAGTCTAGGGACTGCGTACCAAGAGACCCAGTACTTC.